Presented here are 16 T cell receptor beta chains from one specimen sequenced in a study of response to subunit inactivated influenza vaccine. TCRdb redid the calling of the RT-PCR reads with MiXCR, one entry per CDR3 protein. The repertoire holds about half a million distinct CDR3 sequences, with less than 10% as singletons. The sequences come from PBMCs from blood, collected roughly 24 months after vaccination. The receptors come from a man between 50 and 70 years old who received an inactivated influenza vaccine.

This clonotype appeared a few times. The chain carries TRBV24-1 and TRBJ2-1; 13 nucleotides line up with TRBD2. The ends lost 3 bases at V and 10 bases at J; junction bases unmatched: 8. Germline-derived CDR1 and CDR2 are KGHDR and SFDVKD. This CDR3 has 16 residues. The CDR3 loop reads CATSDSGTSGMGEQFF. The CDR3 coding sequence is TGTGCCACCAGTGATAGCGGGACTAGCGGGATGGGGGAGCAGTTCTTC.

This clonotype was picked up a small number of times. The chain employs TRBV28 and TRBJ1-2; 7 positions match TRBD1. V shed 4 bases, J shed 9 bases, and the junction held 20 bases outside the gene matches. The CDR3 covers 17 residues. Germline values: CDR1 MDHEN, CDR2 SYDVKM. CDR3 sequence: CASSSPIADRWQGRYTF. CDR3 in DNA: TGTGCCAGCAGTTCCCCAATCGCGGACAGGTGGCAGGGGCGCTACACCTTC.

The CDR3 bases are TGCGCCAGCAGCACGGGACAGGCCCCCTACGAGCAGTACTTC. Protein: CASSTGQAPYEQYF. The chain joins TRBV5-1 to TRBJ2-7; 8 nucleotides line up with TRBD1. CDR1 and CDR2 from the germline V gene are SGHRS and YFSETQ. This CDR3 has 14 residues. After removal of 4 bases from V and 2 bases from J, the junction contained 5 bases not matched to a gene.

In this sample, this clonotype turned up many times. The gene calls are TRBV2 and TRBJ1-2, with D perhaps TRBD1 (5 bases). Per germline, CDR1 SNHLY and CDR2 FYNNEI. Trimming stripped 7 bases from V and 2 bases from J, with 11 bases between. CDR3 length: 13 residues. The CDR3 here is CASKSEGNYGYTF. The CDR3 DNA is TGTGCCAGCAAGAGTGAGGGGAACTATGGCTACACCTTC.

The rearrangement links TRBV12-3 or TRBV12-4 to TRBJ1-1; D call uncertain. The V end lost 7 bases, the J end lost 3 bases, and 12 bases lay between the germline ends. The CDR3 contains 13 residues. This CDR3 reads CASTLGVDTEAFF. The CDR3 DNA is TGTGCCAGCACCCTCGGGGTCGACACTGAAGCTTTCTTT.

This clonotype has a count of ten or more. This chain connects TRBV20-1 to TRBJ2-2, with 7 positions matching TRBD2. Germline CDR1 DFQATT, CDR2 SNEGSKA (reference sequence). The CDR3 totals 14 residues. Trimming at V came to 6 bases and at J to 6 bases, leaving 10 bases not matched to a gene. The chain's CDR3 is CSARPGGSAGELFF. Here the CDR3 DNA reads TGCAGTGCCCGGCCGGGAGGATCGGCCGGGGAGCTGTTTTTT.

This clonotype was recorded a few times. The rearrangement uses TRBV7-2 and TRBJ2-7; a weak D match, TRBD2 (5 bases). CDR3 length: 13 residues. Germline lookup yields CDR1 SGHTA and CDR2 FQGNSA. The V end was cut by 3 bases, the J end by 4 bases, with 10 bases between. CDR3 in amino acids: CASSFTEGYEQYF. DNA of the CDR3: TGTGCCAGCAGCTTTACAGAGGGTTACGAGCAGTACTTC.

V and J are TRBV10-3 and TRBJ2-1; 10 bases fit TRBD1. There are 13 residues in the CDR3. Looked up from germline, CDR1 is ENHRY and CDR2 is SYGVKD. Germline trimming cut 11 bases from V and 4 bases from J; bases unmatched to any gene: 5. CDR3 DNA sequence: TGTGCCCTTGGACAGGGGGTATACAATGAGCAGTTCTTC. Its protein product is CALGQGVYNEQFF.

This clonotype has more than one count but fewer than ten. The chain is built from TRBV21-1 and TRBJ1-1. TRBV21-1 is reported as a pseudogene. The CDR3 totals 15 residues. This CDR3 is CASSKGGEGYTEAFF. CDR3 nucleotides: TGTGCCAGCAGCAAAGGAGGGGAGGGTTACACTGAAGCTTTCTTT.

This clonotype was seen only a few times. The V gene is TRBV5-5, the J gene TRBJ2-7; D possibly corresponds to TRBD2 (6 bases). Germline loops: CDR1 SGHKS, CDR2 YYEKEE (reference sequence). Trimming stripped 3 bases from V and 0 bases from J, with 13 bases between. This CDR3 spans 15 amino acids. The CDR3 region is CASSWRAGPSYEQYF. The CDR3 region has the DNA TGTGCCAGCAGCTGGAGGGCAGGACCCTCCTACGAGCAGTACTTC.

This clonotype was counted many times. The rearrangement uses TRBV20-1 and TRBJ2-7; 12 bases are shared with TRBD2. Germline lookup yields CDR1 DFQATT and CDR2 SNEGSKA (reference sequence). This CDR3 is built from 15 residues. With 5 bases clipped from V and 2 bases from J, the junction kept 7 bases outside the gene matches. The CDR3 DNA follows: TGCAGTGCTGTTCTAGCGGGAGGGCGAGCCTACGAGCAGTACTTC. Translated, it gives CSAVLAGGRAYEQYF.

This clonotype was observed a handful of times. The chain links TRBV29-1 to TRBJ1-1; weak D call: TRBD1 (6 bases). Germline V gene data show CDR1 as SQVTM and CDR2 as ANQGSEA. Trimming took off 7 bases at V and 7 bases at J, with 28 bases between the two ends. The CDR3 runs 16 residues. The CDR3 is CSARGGGTQALSEAFF. The DNA of the CDR3 is TGCAGCGCGCGGGGGGGCGGGACGCAGGCTTTGAGTGAAGCTTTCTTT.

The V and J genes are TRBV20-1 and TRBJ2-3; no clear D gene. CDR1 is DFQATT, CDR2 SNEGSKA, per germline (reference sequence). Between the trimmed V and J ends, which lost 3 bases and 3 bases, there was a span of 16 bases. This CDR3 spans 15 amino acids. CDR3: CSASPHLRNTDTQYF. CDR3 in DNA: TGCAGTGCTAGTCCCCACCTGAGAAATACAGATACGCAGTATTTT.

The V and J genes are TRBV20-1 and TRBJ2-3; possibly TRBD2 for D (7 bases). CDR3 length: 15 amino acids. Germline values: CDR1 DFQATT, CDR2 SNEGSKA (reference sequence). Trimming cost V 1 base and J 6 bases, with 17 bases left between them. CDR3 DNA: TGCAGTGCTAGAGTTGCTGGGGGGGCAACGGATACGCAGTATTTT. As protein: CSARVAGGATDTQYF.

There are many counts of this clonotype. The V gene is TRBV21-1, the J gene TRBJ2-4; the table's D call, TRBD2, has no DNA check behind it. TRBV21-1 is listed as a pseudogene. The CDR3 is 16 residues long. In DNA, the CDR3 is TGTGCCAGCAGCAAACGGCGGCAGGGCATCAAAAACATTCAGTACTTC. Protein sequence: CASSKRRQGIKNIQYF.

The table lists this clonotype with a few counts. This chain connects TRBV12-3 or TRBV12-4 to TRBJ2-1; TRBD2 is a possible D gene (5 bases). V gave up 4 bases and J gave up 0 bases, with 19 bases separating them. The CDR3 sequence is 18 residues long. The CDR3 DNA is TGTGCCAGCAGTTCCTCGGGCGCCTGGCTAGCCTCCTACAATGAGCAGTTCTTC. This encodes CASSSSGAWLASYNEQFF.